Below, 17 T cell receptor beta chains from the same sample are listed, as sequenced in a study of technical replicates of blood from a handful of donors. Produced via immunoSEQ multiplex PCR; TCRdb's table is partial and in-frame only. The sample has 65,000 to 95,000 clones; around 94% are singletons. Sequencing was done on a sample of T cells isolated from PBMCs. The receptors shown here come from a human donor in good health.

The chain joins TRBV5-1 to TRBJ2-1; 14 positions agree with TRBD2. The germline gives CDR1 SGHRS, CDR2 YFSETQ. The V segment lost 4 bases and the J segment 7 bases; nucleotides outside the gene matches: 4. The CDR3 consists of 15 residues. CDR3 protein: CASSRGLAGENEQFF. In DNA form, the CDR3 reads TGCGCCAGCAGCCGGGGACTAGCGGGAGAAAATGAGCAGTTCTTC.

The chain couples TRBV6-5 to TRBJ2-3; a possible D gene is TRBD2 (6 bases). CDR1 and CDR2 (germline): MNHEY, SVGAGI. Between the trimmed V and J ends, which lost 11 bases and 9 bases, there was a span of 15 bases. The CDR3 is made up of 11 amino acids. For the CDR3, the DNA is TGTGCCTGCGGGGCTCCATACACGCAGTATTTT. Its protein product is CACGAPYTQYF.

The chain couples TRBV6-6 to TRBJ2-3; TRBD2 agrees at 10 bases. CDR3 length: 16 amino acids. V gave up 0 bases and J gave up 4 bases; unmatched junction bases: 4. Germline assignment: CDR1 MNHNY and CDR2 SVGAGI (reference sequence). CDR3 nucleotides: TGTGCCAGCAGTTACTCAGCTAGCGGGAGCCCAGATACGCAGTATTTT. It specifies CASSYSASGSPDTQYF.

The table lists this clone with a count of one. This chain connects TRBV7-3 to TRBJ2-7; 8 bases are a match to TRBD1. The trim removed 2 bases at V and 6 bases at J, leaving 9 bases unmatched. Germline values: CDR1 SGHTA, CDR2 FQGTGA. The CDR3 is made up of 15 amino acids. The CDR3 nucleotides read TGTGCCAGCAGCTTAGCGGGGCAGGGGGCTTCCGAGCAGTACTTC. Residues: CASSLAGQGASEQYF.

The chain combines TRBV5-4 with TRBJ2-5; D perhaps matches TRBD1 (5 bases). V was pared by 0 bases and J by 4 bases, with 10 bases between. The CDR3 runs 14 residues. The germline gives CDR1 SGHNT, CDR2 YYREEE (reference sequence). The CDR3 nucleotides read TGTGCCAGCAGCTTGGCAGGGTCGGGAGAGACCCAGTACTTC. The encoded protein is CASSLAGSGETQYF.

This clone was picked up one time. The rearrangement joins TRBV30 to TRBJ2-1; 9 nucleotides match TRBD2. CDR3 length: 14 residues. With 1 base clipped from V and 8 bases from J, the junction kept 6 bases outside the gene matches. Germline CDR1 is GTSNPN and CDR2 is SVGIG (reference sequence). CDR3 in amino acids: CAWSEGREGHEQFF. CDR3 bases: TGTGCCTGGAGTGAGGGGCGGGAGGGCCATGAGCAGTTCTTC.

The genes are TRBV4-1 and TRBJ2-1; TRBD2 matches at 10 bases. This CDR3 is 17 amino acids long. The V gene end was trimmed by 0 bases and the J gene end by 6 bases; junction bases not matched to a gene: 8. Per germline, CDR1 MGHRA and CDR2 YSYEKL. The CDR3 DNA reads TGCGCCAGCAGCCAAGATATCGGGCTAGCGGGAGTCAATGAGCAGTTCTTC. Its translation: CASSQDIGLAGVNEQFF.

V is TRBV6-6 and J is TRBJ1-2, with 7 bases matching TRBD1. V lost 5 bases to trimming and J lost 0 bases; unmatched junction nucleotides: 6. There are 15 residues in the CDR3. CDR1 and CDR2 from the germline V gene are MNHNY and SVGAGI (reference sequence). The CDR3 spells CASSALRGSNYGYTF. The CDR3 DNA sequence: TGTGCCAGCAGTGCGCTCAGGGGGTCTAACTATGGCTACACCTTC.

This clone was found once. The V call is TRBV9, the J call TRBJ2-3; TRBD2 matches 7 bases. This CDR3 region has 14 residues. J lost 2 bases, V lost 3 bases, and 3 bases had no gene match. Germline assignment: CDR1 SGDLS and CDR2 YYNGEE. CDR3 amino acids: CASSEAGITDTQYF. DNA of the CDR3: TGTGCCAGCAGCGAAGCGGGGATCACAGATACGCAGTATTTT.

The CDR3 DNA follows: TGTGCCAGCAGTGAGGACAGGGGTGAAGCTTTCTTT. Its protein is CASSEDRGEAFF. This chain uses TRBV6-1 with TRBJ1-1; 9 bases fit TRBD1. The CDR3 extends over 12 amino acids. V was clipped by 3 bases and J by 7 bases; unmatched bases: 0. Per the germline V gene, CDR1 is MNHNS and CDR2 is SASEGT.

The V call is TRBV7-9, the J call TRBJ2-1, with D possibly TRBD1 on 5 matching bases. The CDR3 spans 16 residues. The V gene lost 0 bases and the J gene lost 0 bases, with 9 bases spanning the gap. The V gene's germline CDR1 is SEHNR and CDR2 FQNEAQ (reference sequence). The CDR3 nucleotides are TGTGCCAGCAGCTTAGCGCAGGGCCGCTCCTACAATGAGCAGTTCTTC. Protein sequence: CASSLAQGRSYNEQFF.

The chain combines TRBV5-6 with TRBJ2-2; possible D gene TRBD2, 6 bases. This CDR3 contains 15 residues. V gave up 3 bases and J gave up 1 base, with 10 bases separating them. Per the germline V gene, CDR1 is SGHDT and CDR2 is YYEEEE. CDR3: CASSSGTRNTGELFF. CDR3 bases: TGTGCCAGCAGCTCGGGGACTCGGAACACCGGGGAGCTGTTTTTT.

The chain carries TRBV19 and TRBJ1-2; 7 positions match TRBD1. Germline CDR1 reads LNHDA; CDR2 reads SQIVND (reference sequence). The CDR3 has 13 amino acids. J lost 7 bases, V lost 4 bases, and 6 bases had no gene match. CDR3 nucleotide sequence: TGTGCCAGTAGTACCGACAGGGAGTCTGGCTACACCTTC. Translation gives CASSTDRESGYTF.

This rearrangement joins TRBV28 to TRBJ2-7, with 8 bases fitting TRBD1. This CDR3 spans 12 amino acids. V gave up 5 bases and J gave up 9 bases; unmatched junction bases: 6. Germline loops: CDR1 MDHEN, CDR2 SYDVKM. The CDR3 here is CASSEGQVRQYF. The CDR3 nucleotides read TGTGCCAGCAGTGAGGGACAGGTCAGGCAGTACTTC.

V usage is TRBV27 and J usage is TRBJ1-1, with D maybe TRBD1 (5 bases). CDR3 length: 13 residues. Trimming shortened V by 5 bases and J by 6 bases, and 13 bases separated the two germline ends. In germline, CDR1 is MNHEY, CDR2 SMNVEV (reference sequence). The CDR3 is CASSQSGGAEAFF. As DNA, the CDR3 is TGTGCCAGCAGTCAAAGCGGGGGGGCTGAAGCTTTCTTT.

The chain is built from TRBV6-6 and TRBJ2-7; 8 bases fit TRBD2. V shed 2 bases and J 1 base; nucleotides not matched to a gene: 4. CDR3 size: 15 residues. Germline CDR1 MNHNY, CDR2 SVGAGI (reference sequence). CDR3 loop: CASSYRGLASYEQYF. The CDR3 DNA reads TGTGCCAGCAGTTACCGTGGACTAGCTTCCTACGAGCAGTACTTC.

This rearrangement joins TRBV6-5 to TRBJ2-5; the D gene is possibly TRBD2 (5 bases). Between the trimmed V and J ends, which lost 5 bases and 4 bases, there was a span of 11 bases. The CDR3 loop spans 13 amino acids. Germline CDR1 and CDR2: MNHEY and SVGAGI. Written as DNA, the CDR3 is TGTGCCAGCAGTCCTAGACGGGGAGAGACCCAGTACTTC. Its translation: CASSPRRGETQYF.